The clone carrying this TCR beta chain has more than one count but fewer than ten. The CDR3 spans 10 residues. Germline assignment: CDR1 SEHNR and CDR2 FQNEAQ (reference sequence). V lost 6 bases and J lost 8, with 7 bases in between. The data derive from a study of early T cells in non-severe SARS-CoV-2 infection. TCRdb analysed the 5' RACE reads with MiXCR anew, one entry per CDR3 protein. The profile shows about 70,000 distinct CDR3 sequences, roughly 4.5% of them singletons. Here the sequenced sample was whole blood, taken at baseline. The TCR originated in an adult who was a healthcare worker with PCR-confirmed SARS-CoV-2 infection or an uninfected control (not recorded which). The donor label of this sample is uncertain. V and J are TRBV7-9 and TRBJ1-1; no reliable D call. The chain's CDR3 is CASSVLEAFF. In DNA, the CDR3 is TGTGCCAGCAGTGTGTTAGAAGCTTTCTTT.